Each of the 26 T cell receptor beta chains below was sequenced from the same sample in a study of control samples from healthy donors and cancer patients. Assay used: immunoSEQ multiplex PCR; TCRdb lists only in-frame clones, some missing. The table for this sample gives some 180,000 clones. The sample taken for sequencing was blood. These receptors all stem from a woman aged 25-40 years in good health.

Comment on this clone: In the same sample, other DNA sequences code for this CDR3. In DNA form, the CDR3 reads TGTGCCAGCAGTCCTACAGGGGGCTATGGCTACACCTTC. Translated: CASSPTGGYGYTF. V is TRBV6-5 and J is TRBJ1-2; 8 nucleotides agree with TRBD1. After removal of 5 bases from V and 4 bases from J, the junction contained 3 bases not matched to a gene. The CDR3 covers 13 residues. Germline CDR1 and CDR2: MNHEY and SVGAGI.

The chain uses TRBV7-9 and TRBJ2-1; the D gene could be TRBD1 or TRBD2 (5 bases each). CDR3 length: 14 residues. Germline CDR1 is SEHNR and CDR2 is FQNEAQ (reference sequence). V was cut by 2 bases and J by 9 bases, with 14 bases left in between. This chain's CDR3 is CASSLTGARGEQFF. As DNA, the CDR3 is TGTGCCAGCAGCTTAACCGGGGCTAGGGGTGAGCAGTTCTTC.

This chain uses TRBV5-1 with TRBJ2-1, with TRBD1 identical over 7 bases. The CDR3 is 16 amino acids. The V gene end was trimmed by 2 bases and the J gene end by 0 bases; junction bases not matched to a gene: 5. Looked up from germline, CDR1 is SGHRS and CDR2 is YFSETQ. The CDR3 spells CASSFTRGSSYNEQFF. The CDR3 DNA follows: TGCGCCAGCAGCTTTACCAGGGGGAGCTCCTACAATGAGCAGTTCTTC.

This rearrangement joins TRBV28 to TRBJ1-6; D is unclear. The CDR3 length is 18 residues. Trimming shortened V by 3 bases and J by 3 bases, and 18 bases separated the two germline ends. Germline-derived CDR1 and CDR2 are MDHEN and SYDVKM. Here the CDR3 DNA reads TGTGCCAGCAGTTTTGATCCGAGGTTCGGGAGCTATAATTCACCCCTCCACTTT. Its translation is CASSFDPRFGSYNSPLHF.

The chain recombines TRBV3-1 (or the pseudogene TRBV3-2) with TRBJ1-2; D is possibly TRBD1 (5 bases). Trimming left V 0 bases short and J 6 bases short, with 11 bases between. Germline CDR1 reads LGHDT; CDR2 reads YNNKEL (reference sequence). The CDR3 has 14 amino acids. The chain's CDR3 is CASSQEAGGHGYTF. The CDR3, as DNA: TGTGCCAGCAGCCAAGAGGCGGGGGGACATGGCTACACCTTC.

The J gene is TRBJ2-1, the V gene TRBV19, with 9 nucleotides matching TRBD2. The CDR3 consists of 15 residues. V shed 2 bases, J shed 6 bases, and the junction held 5 bases outside the gene matches. Germline V gene sequence: CDR1 LNHDA, CDR2 SQIVND (reference sequence). The CDR3 DNA sequence: TGTGCCAGTAGTATACAAGCGGGGGGTCCCAATGAGCAGTTCTTC. Its translation: CASSIQAGGPNEQFF.

This rearrangement joins TRBV19 to TRBJ1-4; weak D call: TRBD1 (5 bases). This CDR3 is 13 amino acids long. V dropped 2 bases and J dropped 13 bases, with 14 bases sitting between them. Germline V gene sequence: CDR1 LNHDA, CDR2 SQIVND (reference sequence). The CDR3: CASSIRGDDRLFF. The CDR3 nucleotides read TGTGCCAGTAGTATAAGAGGGGATGATAGACTGTTTTTT.

The chain has TRBV7-9 and TRBJ2-3; 11 bases map to TRBD2. The trim removed 2 bases at V and 0 bases at J, leaving 1 base unmatched. This CDR3 is built from 16 residues. Germline V gene data show CDR1 as SEHNR and CDR2 as FQNEAQ (reference sequence). The CDR3 protein is CASSLTSGGSTDTQYF. CDR3 coding DNA: TGTGCCAGCAGCTTAACTAGCGGGGGAAGCACAGATACGCAGTATTTT.

This chain links TRBV7-2 with TRBJ2-1; 9 bases agree with TRBD1. CDR3 length: 15 amino acids. The trim removed 1 base at V and 8 bases at J, leaving 6 bases unmatched. Per the germline V gene, CDR1 is SGHTA and CDR2 is FQGNSA. The CDR3 coding sequence is TGTGCCAGCAGCTTAGGAAGGGACAGGGAGGATGAGCAGTTCTTC. This gives the protein CASSLGRDREDEQFF. Full variable domain (remainder filled in from reference TRBV7-2 and TRBJ2-1): GAGVSQSPSNKVTEKGKDVELRCDPISGHTALYWYRQSLGQGLEFLIYFQGNSAPDKSGLPSDRFSAERTGGSVSTLTIQRTQQEDSAVYLCASSLGRDREDEQFFGPGTRLTVL.

This chain uses TRBV18 with TRBJ2-7; TRBD1 matches at 9 bases. V was clipped by 0 bases and J by 5 bases; unmatched bases: 8. CDR1 KGHSH and CDR2 LQKENI come from the germline V gene. The CDR3 extends over 16 amino acids. CDR3 loop: CASSPPTGTGQDEQYF. In DNA, the CDR3 is TGTGCCAGCTCACCACCTACCGGGACAGGGCAAGACGAGCAGTACTTC.

The chain is built from TRBV11-3 and TRBJ2-1; 8 nucleotides agree with TRBD1. Germline assignment: CDR1 SGHNT and CDR2 YENEEA. The CDR3 is 15 amino acids. V dropped 0 bases and J dropped 2; count of bases not matched to a gene: 0. CDR3 amino acids: CASSLEQGAYNEQFF. The CDR3 DNA reads as TGTGCCAGCAGCTTAGAACAGGGGGCCTACAATGAGCAGTTCTTC.

V is TRBV4-1 and J is TRBJ1-1, with TRBD1 identical over 7 bases. The CDR3 has 14 residues. CDR1 is MGHRA, CDR2 YSYEKL, per germline. V gave up 3 bases and J gave up 4 bases; unmatched junction bases: 5. For the CDR3, the DNA is TGCGCCAGCAGCCAGGACAGGACCCCCACTGAAGCTTTCTTT. Protein product: CASSQDRTPTEAFF.

CDR3 sequence reads: CASSPGQGGYTF. CDR3 DNA: TGTGCCAGCAGTCCGGGACAGGGCGGCTACACCTTC. The chain combines TRBV6-5 with TRBJ1-2; TRBD1 aligns across 9 bases. With V trimmed by 5 bases and J by 8 bases, 3 bases remained unmatched. CDR1 and CDR2 (germline): MNHEY, SVGAGI. The CDR3 totals 12 residues.

The chain combines TRBV6-6 with TRBJ1-1; weak D call: TRBD1 (6 bases). V was clipped by 6 bases and J by 1 base, with 15 bases between them. The CDR3 has 15 residues. The V gene's germline CDR1 is MNHNY and CDR2 SVGAGI (reference sequence). The CDR3 sequence is CASSPQRGANTEAFF. CDR3 bases: TGTGCCAGCAGCCCTCAGCGGGGGGCGAACACTGAAGCTTTCTTT.

The rearrangement joins TRBV19 to TRBJ1-5; D call uncertain. Germline V lookup: CDR1 LNHDA, CDR2 SQIVND (reference sequence). Deletions cut 2 bases from V and 5 bases from J, with 16 bases between. The CDR3 consists of 16 residues. The DNA of the CDR3 is TGTGCCAGTAGTATATTTTTGGTGAGTTTTGATCAGCCCCAGCATTTT. This translates into CASSIFLVSFDQPQHF.

The V call is TRBV6-4, the J call TRBJ2-3; 7 positions agree with TRBD2. Unmatched junction bases numbered 9, after V lost 4 bases and J lost 2 bases. Per germline, CDR1 MRHNA and CDR2 SNTAGT. The CDR3 is 16 residues long. CDR3: CASSAEAGIFTDTQYF. Here the CDR3 DNA reads TGTGCCAGCAGTGCGGAAGCGGGGATATTCACAGATACGCAGTATTTT.

The genes are TRBV5-8 and TRBJ2-5; D tentatively fits TRBD1 or TRBD2 (6 bases each). Germline CDR1 reads SGHTS; CDR2 reads YDEGEE. V lost 6 bases to trimming and J lost 5 bases, with 14 bases between them. The CDR3 spans 13 residues. DNA of the CDR3: TGTGCCAGCAACGGGGGCCGATGGGAGACCCAGTACTTC. Protein product: CASNGGRWETQYF.

The chain employs TRBV5-1 and TRBJ1-2; a possible D gene is TRBD1 (5 bases). The V end lost 0 bases, the J end lost 6 bases, and 12 bases lay between the germline ends. CDR1 SGHRS and CDR2 YFSETQ come from the germline V gene. CDR3 length: 14 residues. CDR3 DNA sequence: TGCGCCAGCAGCTTGGACGGGGGATTGGATGGCTACACCTTC. Protein: CASSLDGGLDGYTF.

The chain couples TRBV2 to TRBJ1-5; TRBD1 aligns across 8 bases. V trimming: 1 base; J trimming: 1 base; junction bases outside the gene matches: 3. In germline, CDR1 is SNHLY, CDR2 FYNNEI. This CDR3 contains 16 residues. The CDR3 region is CASSEDRGASNQPQHF. The CDR3 DNA reads TGTGCCAGCAGTGAAGACAGGGGGGCGAGCAATCAGCCCCAGCATTTT.

Note on this clone: At one of its ends the junction is not consistent with the germline gene, which may arise from a read error. J is TRBJ2-2 and V is TRBV7-7; 7 bases align to TRBD1. Germline loops: CDR1 SSHAT, CDR2 FNYEAQ (reference sequence). This CDR3 contains 15 residues. The CDR3 coding sequence is TGTGCTAGCAGCTTAACAGGGGCGTTCACCGGGGAGCTGTTTTTT. It codes for CASSLTGAFTGELFF.

The chain is built from TRBV6-2 or TRBV6-3 and TRBJ2-3; D possibly corresponds to TRBD1 (6 bases). The CDR3 contains 17 residues. Deletions cut 3 bases from V and 4 bases from J, with 20 bases between. Germline loops: CDR1 MNHEY, CDR2 SVGEGT. The CDR3 loop is CASSYSHRVGIADTQYF. CDR3 DNA: TGTGCCAGCAGTTATTCCCACAGGGTAGGGATCGCAGATACGCAGTATTTT.

The chain joins TRBV7-2 to TRBJ1-2; 11 nucleotides agree with TRBD1. The CDR3 has 16 residues. Germline CDR1 SGHTA, CDR2 FQGNSA. V shed 1 base, J shed 4 bases, and the junction held 5 bases outside the gene matches. DNA of the CDR3: TGTGCCAGCAGCTTAGGGACAGGGGGCTGGGGCTATGGCTACACCTTC. It codes for CASSLGTGGWGYGYTF.

The chain couples TRBV6-1 to TRBJ1-1; D gene unclear. The CDR3 sequence is 13 residues long. CDR1 and CDR2 (germline): MNHNS, SASEGT. Trimming took 1 base from V and 3 from J, leaving 6 bases between them. CDR3 in amino acids: CASSEGPHTEAFF. As DNA, the CDR3 is TGTGCCAGCAGTGAAGGCCCCCACACTGAAGCTTTCTTT.

J is TRBJ1-1 and V is TRBV10-1, with D tentatively TRBD1 (6 bases). Germline assignment: CDR1 WNHNN and CDR2 SYGVQD (reference sequence). The CDR3 extends over 11 amino acids. The germline V and J ends were trimmed by 8 bases and 3 bases, with 7 bases remaining between them. The CDR3: CASGQYTEAFF. The DNA of the CDR3 is TGCGCCAGCGGACAGTACACTGAAGCTTTCTTT.

The V and J genes are TRBV5-1 and TRBJ2-1; D is undetermined. Trimming left V 0 bases short and J 9 bases short, with 7 bases between. The CDR3 spans 12 residues. In germline, CDR1 is SGHRS, CDR2 YFSETQ. CDR3 protein: CASSLGKGEQFF. The CDR3 coding sequence is TGCGCCAGCAGCTTGGGGAAGGGTGAGCAGTTCTTC.

This chain connects TRBV7-8 to TRBJ1-1; D is undetermined. CDR3 length: 13 amino acids. The germline V gene encodes CDR1 SGHVS and CDR2 FQNEAQ. V was clipped by 3 bases and J by 3 bases, with 8 bases between them. Here the CDR3 reads CASSFSGDTEAFF. CDR3 in DNA: TGTGCCAGCAGCTTTTCCGGGGACACTGAAGCTTTCTTT.